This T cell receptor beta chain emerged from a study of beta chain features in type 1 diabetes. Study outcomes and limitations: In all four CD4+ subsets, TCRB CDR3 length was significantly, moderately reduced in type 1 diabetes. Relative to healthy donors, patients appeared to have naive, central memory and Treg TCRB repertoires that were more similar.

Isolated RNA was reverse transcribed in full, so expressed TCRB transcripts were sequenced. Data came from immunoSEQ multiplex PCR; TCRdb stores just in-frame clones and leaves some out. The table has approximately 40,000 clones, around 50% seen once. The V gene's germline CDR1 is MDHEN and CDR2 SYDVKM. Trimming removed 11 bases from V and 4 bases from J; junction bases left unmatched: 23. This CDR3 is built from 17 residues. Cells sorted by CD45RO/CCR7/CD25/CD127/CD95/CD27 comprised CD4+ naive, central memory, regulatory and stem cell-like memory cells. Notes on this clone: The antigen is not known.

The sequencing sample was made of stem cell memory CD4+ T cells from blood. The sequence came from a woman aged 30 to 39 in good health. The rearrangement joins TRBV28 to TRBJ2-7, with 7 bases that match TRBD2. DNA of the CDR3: TGTGCCTCAAGTTTTTCGTTCGGGCGGGAGAGAACATACGAGCAGTACTTC. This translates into CASSFSFGRERTYEQYF.